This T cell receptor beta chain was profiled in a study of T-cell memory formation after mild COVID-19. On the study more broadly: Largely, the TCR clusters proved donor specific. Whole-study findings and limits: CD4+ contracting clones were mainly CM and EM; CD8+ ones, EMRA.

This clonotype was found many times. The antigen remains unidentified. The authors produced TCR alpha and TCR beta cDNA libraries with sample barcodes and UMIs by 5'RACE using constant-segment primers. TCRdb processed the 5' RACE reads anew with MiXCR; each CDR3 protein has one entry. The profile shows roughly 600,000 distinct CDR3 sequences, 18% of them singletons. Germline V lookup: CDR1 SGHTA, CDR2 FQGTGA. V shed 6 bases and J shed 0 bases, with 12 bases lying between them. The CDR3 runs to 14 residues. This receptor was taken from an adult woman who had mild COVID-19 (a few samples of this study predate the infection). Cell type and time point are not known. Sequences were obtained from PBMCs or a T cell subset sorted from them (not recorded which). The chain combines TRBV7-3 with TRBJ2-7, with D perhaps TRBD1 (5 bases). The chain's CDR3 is CASRTPTASYEQYF. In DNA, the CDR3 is TGTGCCAGCAGAACCCCGACAGCCTCCTACGAGCAGTACTTC.